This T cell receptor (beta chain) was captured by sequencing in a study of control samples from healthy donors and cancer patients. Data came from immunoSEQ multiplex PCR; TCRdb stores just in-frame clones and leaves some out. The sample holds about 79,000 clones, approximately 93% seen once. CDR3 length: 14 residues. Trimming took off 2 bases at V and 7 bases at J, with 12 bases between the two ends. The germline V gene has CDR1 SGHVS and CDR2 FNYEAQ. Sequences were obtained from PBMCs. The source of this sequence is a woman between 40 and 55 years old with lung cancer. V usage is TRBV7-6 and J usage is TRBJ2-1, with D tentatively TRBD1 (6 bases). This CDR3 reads CASSLQGTTNEQFF. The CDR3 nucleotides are TGTGCCAGCAGCTTACAGGGGACCACTAATGAGCAGTTCTTC.